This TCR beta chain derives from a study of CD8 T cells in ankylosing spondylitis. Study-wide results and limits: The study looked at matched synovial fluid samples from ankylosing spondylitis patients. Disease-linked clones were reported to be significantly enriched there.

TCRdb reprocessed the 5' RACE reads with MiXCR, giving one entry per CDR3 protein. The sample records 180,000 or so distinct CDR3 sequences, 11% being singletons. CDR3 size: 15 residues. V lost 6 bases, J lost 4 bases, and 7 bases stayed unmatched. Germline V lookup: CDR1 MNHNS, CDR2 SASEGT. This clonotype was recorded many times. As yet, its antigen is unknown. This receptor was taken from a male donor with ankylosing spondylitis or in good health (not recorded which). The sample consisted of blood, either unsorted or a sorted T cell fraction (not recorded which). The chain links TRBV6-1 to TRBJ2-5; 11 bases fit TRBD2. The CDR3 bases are TGTGCCAGCAGCCGTACTAGCGGGGGAAGAGAGACCCAGTACTTC. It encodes CASSRTSGGRETQYF.